This T cell receptor (beta chain) was captured in a study of Graves' ophthalmopathy and Graves' hyperthyroidism. Study summary: Hyperthyroidism was considered stable when no ophthalmopathy appeared within 18 months of follow-up. Study-wide results and limits: For separating ophthalmopathy from stable hyperthyroidism, a 13-signature model gave about 90% sensitivity and 80% to 84% specificity.

From RNA, the CDR3 regions of TCR beta chains were amplified and sequenced. Second-round multiplex PCR came after a first-round RT-PCR that employed HTBI primers. Via MiXCR, TCRdb re-called the multiplex PCR reads, giving one row per CDR3 protein. The repertoire has over a million distinct CDR3 sequences, 35% to 40% of them found once; the top ten carry approximately 10%. V dropped 6 bases and J dropped 0 bases, with 9 bases sitting between them. From germline, CDR1 is SNHLY and CDR2 FYNNEI. The CDR3 is 13 amino acids. In this sample, this clonotype turned up many times. No antigen is known for it. The rearrangement joins TRBV2 to TRBJ2-7; D gene unclear. Sequenced sample: peripheral blood or thyroid tissue (not recorded which). This sequence originates from an adult man with Graves' hyperthyroidism. CDR3 protein: CASRDRSSYEQYF. The DNA of the CDR3 is TGTGCCAGCAGGGACCGGAGCTCCTACGAGCAGTACTTC.